This T cell receptor beta chain is drawn from a study of cytomegalovirus exposure and HLA in healthy donors (dated by TCRdb to 2016 to 2017). General notes on the study: An earlier analysis of roughly 500 of the donors reported 276 Gb of sequence data and approximately 120 million unique TCR beta sequences obtained from some 200 million T cells. Across some 400 genotyped donors of the cohort, an average of roughly 250,000 unique TCR beta nucleotide sequences per donor were sequenced, and roughly 17% of those sequences were non-productive. All discovery cohort repertoires had been generated using a single sequencing platform. A later genetic analysis took genome-wide SNP genotypes for about 60% of the roughly 670 donors and used that subset as a discovery cohort. An early release covering roughly 640 HLA-typed donors comprised around 300 gigabases of sequencing data and some 79 million unique TCR sequences. Using immunosequencing, the study profiled T cell repertoires from approximately 700 subjects and related those repertoires to cytomegalovirus serostatus. The study aimed to test whether cataloging public T cell receptors could reveal signatures of past pathogen exposure. An earlier analysis of fewer than 750 of the donors used high-throughput TCR beta sequencing to judge whether each TCR beta V gene segment behaved as functional or pseudogenic. Rather than drawing on any new phenotypic data, the later analysis identified candidate immune exposures from TCR beta sequences and the way those sequences occurred across donors. Donor age, sex, ethnicity and CMV serostatus were collected together with the repertoire data. About five DR-DQ haplotypes were treated as single units for association and clustering because of strong linkage in the cohort. The study combined high-throughput TCR immunosequencing, statistical association of individual TCRs with disease status, and machine learning to predict cytomegalovirus infection status. In a later analysis, previously published TCR beta repertoires from 666 donors were re-analyzed and high-resolution HLA genotyping was added so that TCR occurrence patterns could be studied. In addition to the first cohort of 666 subjects, a separate validation cohort of under 150 different subjects was used. Typing coverage differed by locus: A, B, C, DRB1 and DQB1 were typed in roughly 620-640 donors, DQA1 in about 500, DPA1 in around 600, and DPB1 in just under 490. HLA typing included class I and class II loci at four-digit resolution. The genetic ancestry cluster associated with self-reported Caucasian donors included 81% of the roughly 360 genotyped donors. Study-wide conclusions, independent of this receptor: A later genetic analysis associated a missense DCLRE1C variant with V-gene and J-gene trimming of TCR beta chains, and an independent cohort replicated the association. The presence/absence analyses assumed that sequencing depth was roughly uniform across donors, and that assumption may not be true. The only immune exposure information available for the cohort was CMV serostatus. Correlated functional status among segregating V segments might be attributable to linkage disequilibrium, but an unknown experimental factor could not be ruled out. A later analysis found that TCR association rates varied across HLA loci, with DRB1 alleles showing the most associated TCRs and HLA-C alleles the fewest. A later analysis associated 16,951 TCR beta sequences with specific HLA alleles at a false discovery rate of 0.05. The cohort was sequenced for TCR beta chains only, and without alpha or paired-chain data the features that could be detected were limited. According to the authors, the approach could potentially be generalized to other disease states and immunological phenotypes. In a later analysis, HLA-associated TCR beta chains were found to be more clonally expanded and to have lower generation probabilities than equally common non-associated chains. A later analysis reported that several top co-occurrence clusters appeared linked to parvovirus B19, influenza, CMV and Epstein-Barr virus. The classifier was reported to diagnose cytomegalovirus status with high specificity and sensitivity in both the original and validation cohorts. A cluster of highly shared sequence variants was judged likely to be a technical artifact of the sequencing pipeline. Because HLA typing was unavailable for some donors at each locus, only the typed subset was used in association tests. The study gave a list of 150 to 200 TCR beta chains associated with cytomegalovirus. In an earlier analysis of around 600 of the donors, most TCR beta V segments appeared in productive rearrangements about 87% or about 30% of the time, broadly matching IMGT annotations. Some IMGT-functional V segments, including TRBV6-2 and TRBV6-3, could not be told apart with the 87-base-pair reads, so those segments were excluded. In a later genetic analysis, fewer N-insertions in productive TCRs were reported among donors in an Asian-associated ancestry cluster than the roughly 700-donor mean. While some public TCRs were present in many individuals, most TCR sequences turned up only very rarely across donors. In vitro tests confirmed that a few of the cytomegalovirus-associated TCR beta chains recognize cytomegalovirus antigens. A further reported finding was that TCR beta sequences accurately predicted the HLA-A and HLA-B alleles for most subjects in the first cohort. The earlier analysis of 587 of the donors excluded 15 to 20 rarely observed V segments, including chromosome 9 orphons, because counts were too low. In a later analysis, most CMV-associated TCR beta chains were found to appear HLA-restricted, with HLA associations seemingly driven largely by CMV exposure. Assigning TCR associations to individual alleles was difficult when HLA alleles, especially DR and DQ, strongly co-occurred.

Trimming takes 2 bases from V and 5 bases from J, and the germline ends sit 12 bases apart. The cysteine opens and the phenylalanine closes a CDR3 of 14 amino acids. This entry keeps only the CDR3 DNA: 42 bases, framed from base 1. CDR1 MNHNS and CDR2 SASEGT were looked up in the germline V gene. The cohort consisted of 600 to 700 healthy bone marrow donors. At the time of sampling, every cohort member was nominally healthy, though immune exposures that went unrecorded were likely present. The donor tested CMV seronegative, placing the donor among the approximately 400 seronegative members of the cohort. Each donor provided a peripheral blood sample, and peripheral blood mononuclear cells were used for TCR beta sequencing. Genomic DNA extraction from the blood cell samples was performed with the Qiagen DNeasy Blood Extraction Kit. This clone has only a few counts. This clone's antigen is unknown. Base qualities were left out, and no much larger clone turns up one base away.

Preparation of the library involved the immunoSEQ multiplex PCR assay. For the multiplex PCR, a mixture combining 60 forward primers for TCR Vbeta segments and 13 reverse primers for TCR Jbeta segments was used. Amplification of the CDR3 region of rearranged TCR beta genes was performed with a multiplex PCR assay on genomic DNA. On the Illumina HiSeq System, the amplified TCR beta libraries were sequenced as 87-base-pair reads. For the original study's pipeline: A later analysis counted 65 million to 90 million unique TCR beta chains across the 600 to 850 repertoires, and 10 million to 11 million of these chains were shared by at least two donors. To remove PCR and sequencing errors, raw reads were error-corrected and collapsed into unique sequences using a nearest-neighbor algorithm that merged closely related sequences. Alignment of CDR3 sequences to IMGT reference sequences was used to assign V, D and J gene segments. For a sequence to be retained, a match of at least six nucleotides was required to both a V gene segment and a J gene segment. A rearrangement was called productive if the CDR3 had no stop codons and remained in frame with V and J, and every other rearrangement was called non-productive. Following IMGT convention, CDR3 was defined as the stretch from the second conserved V-encoded cysteine up to the conserved J-encoded phenylalanine. Sequences without an unambiguous match to a single V gene segment were excluded from the earlier analysis of over 500 of the donors. In an earlier analysis of a few hundred of the donors, a V segment was called functional when productive rearrangements were above 56.7%, and segregating when the standard deviation between donors exceeded 5%. A statistical classification framework was built to diagnose cytomegalovirus status from the catalog of TCR beta chain sequences. V and J gene assignment, in a later analysis, came from comparing TCR nucleotide sequences with IMGT/GENE-DB human TR gene sequences. A later analysis assigned CDR3 sequences and most-parsimonious VDJ recombination scenarios with the TCRdist pipeline. In a later analysis, each TCR beta chain was defined by its CDR3 amino acid sequence together with its V-gene family, and reads lacking a unique V-gene family were excluded. In a later analysis, approximately 590 highly shared, low-generation-probability nucleotide sequences were removed to address suspected cross-contamination and a sequencing artifact. In a later analysis, a clonal expansion index was calculated for each public chain from normalized within-repertoire ranks of inferred template counts. In a later analysis, generation probabilities were computed with a VDJ recombination model fitted to out-of-frame rearrangements, and the resulting probabilities were checked against IGoR. Hypergeometric tests were used in a later analysis to score TCR-TCR, TCR-HLA and TCR-CMV co-occurrence, with a repertoire-size bias correction applied to the TCR pairs. A later analysis estimated false discovery rates by permuting HLA or CMV assignments 20 times. In a later analysis, co-occurring TCRs were grouped with DBSCAN, and TCRdist sequence similarity was added when clustering was performed within HLA-allele-positive subsets. For co-occurrence clustering, repertoires with fewer than 30,000 or more than 120,000 public chains were excluded, along with 5 or 6 repertoires with anomalous nucleotide sharing. The immuneACCESS repertoire file appears here via TCRdb, limited to in-frame rearrangements. These files lack a portion of the clones; in checked studies, under half of the deficit traces to unresolved V genes, and the cause of the others is not known. D and trimming were read from the DNA, whereas the V and J calls and clone size are those reported in that table. The sample records about 150,000 clones, 65% to 80% of which are singletons. Roughly 4% of the sample comes from the top ten.

The sample consisted of PBMCs. The chain is encoded by TRBV6-1 joined to TRBJ2-5; TRBD2 is possibly the D segment (6 matching bases). The TCR originated in a woman in her 40s in good health and CMV-seronegative. The DNA sequence reads TGTGCCAGCAGTGAACAGGGTGCGGGGGAGACCCAGTACTTC. This encodes CASSEQGAGETQYF.